This T cell receptor beta chain was recovered during a study of shared clonotypes between healthy human individuals. Looking at the study overall: Aged 18 to 49, the donors were a couple of women and a few men.

Naive-designated CD8 cells lacked CD45RO, were positively enriched for CCR7, and omitted terminally differentiated effector memory CD45RA+ cells. Among the donors, all were Caucasian adults who lived in Nashville, Tennessee. Comment on this clone: Its antigen is unidentified.

The authors split each subset's genomic DNA evenly across several immunoSEQ plates. TCRdb's copy holds only in-frame clones and misses some; the assay was immunoSEQ multiplex PCR. Of roughly 2.1 million clones in the sample, 93% were seen once. Overall study findings and caveats: Sampling was confined to blood; repertoires within tissues likely differ.

The CDR3 loop spans 16 amino acids. Germline values: CDR1 SGHRS, CDR2 YFSETQ. The V and J ends lost 2 bases and 2 bases, in that order; junction bases with no gene match: 3. The sequenced material came from naive CD8+ T cells from PBMCs. J is TRBJ2-3 and V is TRBV5-1; 12 positions agree with TRBD1. The receptor comes from a man in his late teens or twenties in good health. Some clones in this sample may be carry-over from other donors' samples. The CDR3 region is CASSFQGQGATDTQYF. CDR3 DNA: TGCGCCAGCAGCTTCCAGGGACAGGGGGCCACAGATACGCAGTATTTT. Using reference TRBV5-1 and TRBJ2-3 for the parts outside the CDR3, the full variable domain is KAGVTQTPRYLIKTRGQQVTLSCSPISGHRSVSWYQQTPGQGLQFLFEYFSETQRNKGNFPGRFSGRQFSNSRSEMNVSTLELGDSALYLCASSFQGQGATDTQYFGPGTRLTVL.